These 32 T cell receptor beta chains were sequenced from one sample in a study of CD8+CD57+ T cells in acquired aplastic anemia. According to the study, genomic DNA was the template for TCR beta VDJ and CDR3 profiling. TCRdb re-derived calls from the reads in MiXCR, one entry per CDR3 protein. The sample has around 160,000 distinct CDR3 sequences; about 45% are singletons. By flow cytometry, patients selected for sequencing had shown an expansion of CD8+CD57+ cells. Sequenced material: sorted CD4+, CD8+, or CD8+CD57+ T cells (not recorded which) from PBMCs. These receptors were taken from a human donor with aplastic anemia.

As to this clonotype: A much more abundant neighbour one base away suggests this may be a read error. The chain joins TRBV4-2 to TRBJ2-1; 7 bases are a match to TRBD2. Germline V gene lookup returns CDR1 LGHNA and CDR2 YNFKEQ. The CDR3 runs to 17 residues. CDR3 loop: CASSQYSSGSSYNKQFF. CDR3 nucleotide sequence: TGTGCCAGCAGCCAATATTCTAGCGGAAGCTCCTACAATAAGCAGTTCTTC.

The chain combines TRBV5-1 with TRBJ2-1; 14 nucleotides align to TRBD2. Unmatched junction bases numbered 5, after V lost 4 bases and J lost 8 bases. Germline CDR1 is SGHRS and CDR2 is YFSETQ. The CDR3 covers 15 residues. The CDR3 is CASSATSGRDHEQFF. The CDR3 DNA is TGCGCCAGCAGCGCGACTAGCGGGAGGGACCATGAGCAGTTCTTC.

The V and J genes are TRBV24-1 and TRBJ1-5; D gene ambiguous. This CDR3 has 12 amino acids. Trimming cost V 1 base and J 12 bases, with 9 bases left between them. Germline V gene lookup returns CDR1 KGHDR and CDR2 SFDVKD. The CDR3 DNA follows: TGTGCCACCAGTGATTTCGGTTCCGACCAGCATTTT. Translating it yields CATSDFGSDQHF.

The genes are TRBV7-9 and TRBJ1-5, with D hard to call. Trimming stripped 4 bases from V and 4 bases from J, with 8 bases between. CDR3 length equals 13 residues. In germline, CDR1 is SEHNR, CDR2 FQNEAQ (reference sequence). The DNA of the CDR3 is TGTGCCAGCAGCTCTGATGAAAATCAGCCCCAGCATTTT. Translated, it gives CASSSDENQPQHF.

The chain links TRBV7-3 to TRBJ2-7; tentatively, D is TRBD1 (6 bases). This CDR3 comprises 16 residues. The V gene's germline CDR1 is SGHTA and CDR2 FQGTGA. The V gene lost 3 bases and the J gene lost 7 bases, with 22 bases spanning the gap. The CDR3 DNA reads as TGTGCCAGCAGCTTGCAGGCGCAGGGGCGAGGGGTAGAGCAGTACTTC. It encodes CASSLQAQGRGVEQYF.

This clonotype appeared many times. V is TRBV7-2 and J is TRBJ2-7; the D call may be TRBD1 or TRBD2 (5 bases each). The length of the CDR3 is 14 residues. Between the trimmed V and J ends, which lost 4 bases and 2 bases, there was a span of 12 bases. The germline gives CDR1 SGHTA, CDR2 FQGNSA. CDR3 region: CASSYGAAAYEQYF. CDR3 nucleotides: TGTGCCAGCAGCTACGGGGCAGCCGCCTACGAGCAGTACTTC. The variable domain in full, with the rest retrieved from reference TRBV7-2 and TRBJ2-7, is GAGVSQSPSNKVTEKGKDVELRCDPISGHTALYWYRQSLGQGLEFLIYFQGNSAPDKSGLPSDRFSAERTGGSVSTLTIQRTQQEDSAVYLCASSYGAAAYEQYFGPGTRLTVT.

This clonotype was seen many times. The chain carries TRBV19 and TRBJ1-5; no clear D gene. Germline-derived CDR1 and CDR2 are LNHDA and SQIVND (reference sequence). V lost 9 bases, J lost 0 bases, and 12 bases lay in between. This CDR3 comprises 14 residues. DNA for the CDR3: TGTGCCAGCACGACCCCCTATAGCAATCAGCCCCAGCATTTT. It specifies CASTTPYSNQPQHF.

This chain joins TRBV15 and TRBJ1-5; no reliable D call. Between the trimmed V and J ends, which lost 0 bases and 5 bases, there was a span of 8 bases. The germline V gene encodes CDR1 LNHNV and CDR2 YYDKDF (reference sequence). This CDR3 has 14 residues. The CDR3 region is CATSRDNSYQPQHF. CDR3 DNA: TGTGCCACCAGCAGAGATAATTCTTATCAGCCCCAGCATTTT.

V is TRBV4-3 and J is TRBJ2-7, with TRBD2 as a possible D gene (6 bases). CDR3 length equals 13 residues. The V end lost 0 bases, the J end lost 3 bases, and 6 bases lay between the germline ends. CDR1 is LGHNA and CDR2 is YSLEER in the germline V gene. The DNA for the CDR3 is TGCGCCAGCAGCCAAGATAGCGGCTACGAGCAGTACTTC. Encoded protein: CASSQDSGYEQYF.

The V and J genes are TRBV6-4 and TRBJ2-3; TRBD1 aligns across 8 bases. CDR3 length: 15 residues. V shed 0 bases, J shed 4 bases, and the junction held 3 bases outside the gene matches. CDR1 MRHNA and CDR2 SNTAGT come from the germline V gene. The CDR3 sequence: CASSDSGQGSDTQYF. The CDR3 DNA follows: TGTGCCAGCAGTGACTCTGGACAGGGCTCAGATACGCAGTATTTT.

In this sample, this clonotype turned up many times. The chain carries TRBV5-4 and TRBJ1-6; weak D call: TRBD1 (6 bases). The CDR3 consists of 15 residues. CDR1 and CDR2 from the germline V gene are SGHNT and YYREEE (reference sequence). V lost 4 bases and J 2 bases, leaving 10 bases between the germline ends. For the CDR3, the DNA is TGTGCCAGCAGCCCGGACAGAACCTATAATTCACCCCTCCACTTT. It is translated as CASSPDRTYNSPLHF.

This rearrangement joins TRBV15 to TRBJ2-5, with D possibly TRBD2 on 6 matching bases. Germline-derived CDR1 and CDR2 are LNHNV and YYDKDF (reference sequence). CDR3 length: 15 residues. The germline V and J ends were trimmed by 1 base and 1 base, with 10 bases remaining between them. The CDR3 DNA reads as TGTGCCACCAGCAGAGTTCCAGCGGGCCAAGAGACCCAGTACTTC. Its protein is CATSRVPAGQETQYF.

This clonotype was picked up many times. The V call is TRBV5-1, the J call TRBJ2-7; weak D call: TRBD2 (6 bases). This CDR3 has 13 residues. Trimming took 2 bases from V and 4 from J, leaving 10 bases between them. Germline-derived CDR1 and CDR2 are SGHRS and YFSETQ. DNA for the CDR3: TGCGCCAGCAGCTTTCGTGGGGGGTACGAGCAGTACTTC. Protein sequence: CASSFRGGYEQYF.

This sequence joins TRBV12-3 or TRBV12-4 and TRBJ1-5, with a tentative D call TRBD1 (6 bases). The CDR3 is 16 amino acids. V was pared by 3 bases and J by 4 bases, with 16 bases between. This CDR3 is CASSLVRGGGNQPQHF. DNA of the CDR3: TGTGCCAGCAGTTTGGTAAGAGGGGGAGGAAATCAGCCCCAGCATTTT.

The chain links TRBV10-1 to TRBJ1-1, with D unresolved. The CDR3 extends over 14 amino acids. The germline V gene encodes CDR1 WNHNN and CDR2 SYGVQD (reference sequence). Between the trimmed V and J ends, which lost 0 bases and 1 base, there was a span of 6 bases. CDR3 in amino acids: CASSESVGNTEAFF. DNA of the CDR3: TGCGCCAGCAGTGAGTCTGTAGGGAACACTGAAGCTTTCTTT.

This clonotype occurred many times. The chain has TRBV20-1 and TRBJ2-5; D unresolved. Germline CDR1 reads DFQATT; CDR2 reads SNEGSKA (reference sequence). Trimming pared 3 bases from V and 2 bases from J, leaving 4 bases between. This CDR3 region has 11 residues. Written as DNA, the CDR3 is TGCAGTGCTAGGGTTCAAGAGACCCAGTACTTC. It is translated as CSARVQETQYF.

This clonotype was seen many times. The chain couples TRBV6-6 to TRBJ1-6, with D hard to call. The CDR3 sequence is 14 residues long. V was clipped by 4 bases and J by 7 bases, with 11 bases between them. Germline V CDR1 and CDR2: MNHNY, SVGAGI (reference sequence). CDR3 loop: CASSSLRINSPLHF. In DNA form, the CDR3 reads TGTGCCAGCAGTTCCTTAAGAATAAATTCACCCCTCCACTTT.

This clonotype was seen only once. The chain joins TRBV20-1 to TRBJ1-2, with 9 bases fitting TRBD1. The ends lost 6 bases at V and 4 bases at J; junction bases unmatched: 9. CDR3 length: 14 residues. Germline V CDR1 and CDR2: DFQATT, SNEGSKA (reference sequence). The CDR3 spells CSAVTGQGVYGYTF. CDR3 in DNA: TGCAGTGCCGTGACGGGACAGGGCGTCTATGGCTACACCTTC.

This clonotype came up once. V gene TRBV2 combines with J gene TRBJ2-7, with 7 nucleotides matching TRBD1. There are 15 residues in the CDR3. V shed 8 bases, J shed 1 base, and the junction held 11 bases outside the gene matches. Germline CDR1 reads SNHLY; CDR2 reads FYNNEI. CDR3 residues: CASGPGTAASYEQYF. The DNA of the CDR3 is TGTGCCAGCGGTCCCGGGACAGCGGCTTCCTACGAGCAGTACTTC. Full variable domain (rest looked up from reference TRBV2 and TRBJ2-7): EPEVTQTPSHQVTQMGQEVILRCVPISNHLYFYWYRQILGQKVEFLVSFYNNEISEKSEIFDDQFSVERPDGSNFTLKIRSTKLEDSAMYFCASGPGTAASYEQYFGPGTRLTVT.

The chain joins TRBV6-2 or TRBV6-3 to TRBJ2-1; D is unresolved. Germline CDR1 MNHEY, CDR2 SVGEGT. This CDR3 region has 11 residues. V lost 3 bases, J lost 11 bases, and 8 bases lay in between. The CDR3 DNA is TGTGCCAGCAGTTATCAAGGGCAGCAGTTCTTC. It translates to CASSYQGQQFF.

This clonotype has a handful of counts. A much more abundant neighbour one base away suggests this may be a read error. V and J are TRBV19 and TRBJ2-1, with a possible D match to TRBD1 (6 bases). The V gene's germline CDR1 is LNHDA and CDR2 SQIVND (reference sequence). This CDR3 contains 13 residues. The CDR3 DNA reads TGTGCCAGTAGCATCGGACAGAACAATGAGCAGTCCTTC. Protein: CASSIGQNNEQSF.

This clonotype was picked up many times. V usage is TRBV5-6 and J usage is TRBJ1-5; no reliable D call. This CDR3 has 15 amino acids. Per the germline V gene, CDR1 is SGHDT and CDR2 is YYEEEE. Trimming pared 2 bases from V and 4 bases from J, leaving 13 bases between. The CDR3 sequence: CASSFSMGYNQPQHF. The CDR3 nucleotides read TGTGCCAGCAGCTTCTCAATGGGGTATAATCAGCCCCAGCATTTT.

Concerning this clonotype itself: A much larger clone lies one base from this, so it may be a read error. The chain joins TRBV6-2 or TRBV6-3 to TRBJ2-7, with 9 positions matching TRBD1. Germline lookup yields CDR1 MNHEY and CDR2 SVGEGT. This CDR3 has 15 residues. CDR3 DNA: TGTGCCAGCAGTTATTCGGGACAGGGCATCTACGGGCAGTACTTC. This gives the protein CASSYSGQGIYGQYF.

For this clonotype: The junction and the germline gene differ at one end; a read error may be behind it. V and J are TRBV10-3 and TRBJ1-4; D gene unclear. The CDR3 has 14 amino acids. CDR1 and CDR2 from the germline V gene are ENHRY and SYGVKD. CDR3 bases: TGTGCCAGCAGTCAAGGAGGGACTAATGAAAAACTGTTTTTT. Residues: CASSQGGTNEKLFF.

The chain uses TRBV19 and TRBJ1-1; TRBD1 is a possible D gene (5 bases). The germline gives CDR1 LNHDA, CDR2 SQIVND (reference sequence). The V gene lost 2 bases and the J gene lost 5 bases, with 18 bases spanning the gap. CDR3 length: 16 amino acids. The CDR3 sequence is CASSIMAMGGGTEAFF. CDR3 in DNA: TGTGCCAGTAGTATAATGGCGATGGGGGGGGGGACTGAAGCTTTCTTT. Complete variable domain (other parts from reference TRBV19 and TRBJ1-1): DGGITQSPKYLFRKEGQNVTLSCEQNLNHDAMYWYRQDPGQGLRLIYYSQIVNDFQKGDIAEGYSVSREKKESFPLTVTSAQKNPTAFYLCASSIMAMGGGTEAFFGQGTRLTVV.

To note about this clonotype: This may stem from a read error, because a much larger clone lies one nucleotide away. The gene calls are TRBV5-6 and TRBJ2-3, with D perhaps matching TRBD2 (6 bases). This CDR3 is 15 amino acids long. V dropped 4 bases and J dropped 4 bases, with 16 bases sitting between them. Germline V CDR1 and CDR2: SGHDT, YYEEEE. Here the CDR3 reads CASSPDSGRSDTQYF. In DNA, the CDR3 is TGTGCCAGCAGCCCCGACAGTGGGAGGTCAGATACGCAGTATTTT.

This clonotype was counted only a few times. A much larger clone lies a single base off, so this may be a read error. The CDR3 does not close with the conserved phenylalanine or tryptophan, likely indicating a read error. This chain connects TRBV5-8 to TRBJ2-7; 8 bases agree with TRBD2. The CDR3 sequence is 15 residues long. Per the germline V gene, CDR1 is SGHTS and CDR2 is YDEGEE. V shed 0 bases and J 6 bases; nucleotides not matched to a gene: 8. The CDR3 DNA reads as TGTGCCAGCAGCTTGGGCCCTTCCCTAGCGGGCGAGCAGTACCTC. Translating it yields CASSLGPSLAGEQYL.

The rearrangement joins TRBV24-1 to TRBJ2-7; the D gene is possibly TRBD2 (5 bases). The CDR3 is 14 amino acids. The ends were cut back, 1 base at V and 5 bases at J, with 11 bases in the middle. Looked up from germline, CDR1 is KGHDR and CDR2 is SFDVKD. In DNA form, the CDR3 reads TGTGCCACCAGTGATTTCGTCCACGGGGACGAGCAGTACTTC. It specifies CATSDFVHGDEQYF.

A word on this clonotype: A much larger clone is a single base away; this may be a read error. The gene calls are TRBV9 and TRBJ1-4; D not certain. The CDR3 has 16 residues. V lost 3 bases to trimming and J lost 10 bases, with 22 bases between them. CDR1 and CDR2 (germline): SGDLS, YYNGEE. In DNA form, the CDR3 reads TGTGCCAGCAGCGCAGACGACCGGCAGAGGGCCGTAAAACTGTTTTTT. It encodes CASSADDRQRAVKLFF.

This clonotype showed up just once. Here the CDR3 omits its conserved ending phenylalanine or tryptophan, so a read error is the likely source. Because the CDR3's place on the DNA is in doubt, the DNA is left out and the CDR3 is given as listed by TCRdb. The chain couples TRBV7-9 to TRBJ1-2; TRBD1 is taken as the D call from the table, unchecked against the DNA. The CDR3 is 8 amino acids in total, end residues counted. In germline, CDR1 is SEHNR, CDR2 FQNEAQ (reference sequence). The CDR3 loop reads CASSLGPT.

This clonotype was seen at least ten times. This chain connects TRBV9 to TRBJ2-5; 7 bases line up with TRBD2. The CDR3 runs 15 residues. J gave up 5 bases and V 4 bases, and 11 bases lay outside the gene matches. Germline values: CDR1 SGDLS, CDR2 YYNGEE. CDR3 amino acids: CASSPGGGLGETQYF. CDR3 in DNA: TGTGCCAGCAGCCCGGGGGGAGGGTTGGGGGAGACCCAGTACTTC.

This clonotype was recorded at least ten times. V is TRBV4-2 and J is TRBJ2-3, with 9 positions matching TRBD1. Germline-derived CDR1 and CDR2 are LGHNA and YNFKEQ. Trimming removed 5 bases from V and 5 bases from J; junction bases left unmatched: 11. The CDR3 has 16 residues. CDR3 coding DNA: TGTGCCAGCAGCGCACCCGGGACAGGGTCAGAAGATACGCAGTATTTT. This gives the protein CASSAPGTGSEDTQYF.